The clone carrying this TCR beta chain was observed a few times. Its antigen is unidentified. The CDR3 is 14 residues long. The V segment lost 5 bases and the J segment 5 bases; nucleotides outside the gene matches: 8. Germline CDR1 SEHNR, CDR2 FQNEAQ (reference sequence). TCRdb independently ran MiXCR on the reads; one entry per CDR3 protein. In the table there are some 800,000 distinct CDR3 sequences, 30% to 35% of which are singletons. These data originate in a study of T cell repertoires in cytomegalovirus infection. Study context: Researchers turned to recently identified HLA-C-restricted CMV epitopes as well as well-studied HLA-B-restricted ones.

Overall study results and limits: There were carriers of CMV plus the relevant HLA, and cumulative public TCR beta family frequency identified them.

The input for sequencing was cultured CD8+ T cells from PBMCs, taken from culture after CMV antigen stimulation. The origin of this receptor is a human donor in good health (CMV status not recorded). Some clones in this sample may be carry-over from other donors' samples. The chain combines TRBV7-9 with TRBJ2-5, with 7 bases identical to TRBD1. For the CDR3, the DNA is TGTGCCAGCAGCCCAGAGGGGGCGCGGGAGACCCAGTACTTC. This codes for CASSPEGARETQYF.